The 8 T cell receptor beta chains in this list originate from one sample, sequenced in a study of metastatic and nonmetastatic thyroid tumors. All patients reached thyroid surgery having received no treatment beforehand. TCRdb reprocessed the PCR reads using MiXCR. This table holds 35,000 to 50,000 clones, 20% to 25% found once. Sequenced: tumor tissue. Receptor source: a female donor with papillary thyroid cancer or a benign thyroid nodule (not recorded which). Some clones in this sample may be carry-over from other donors' samples.

This clone was seen a handful of times. The chain joins TRBV27 to TRBJ2-3, with unresolved D. CDR3 size: 13 residues. The ends were cut back, 6 bases at V and 2 bases at J, with 9 bases in the middle. Germline lookup yields CDR1 MNHEY and CDR2 SMNVEV (reference sequence). The CDR3 loop is CASRSRATDTQYF. DNA of the CDR3: TGTGCCAGCAGATCCCGGGCCACAGATACGCAGTATTTT.

As regards this clone: A much larger clone differs from this one at a single base, so this may be a read error. Other DNA sequences of this sample code for an identical CDR3. The rearrangement joins TRBV6-1 to TRBJ2-7, with TRBD2 identical over 7 bases. The ends lost 7 bases at V and 2 bases at J; junction bases unmatched: 8. Per germline, CDR1 MNHNS and CDR2 SASEGT. The CDR3 consists of 14 residues. CDR3 protein: CASKGSGGPYEQYF. In DNA form, the CDR3 reads TGTGCCAGCAAGGGTTCGGGAGGTCCCTACGAGCAGTACTTC.

This chain connects TRBV5-1 to TRBJ2-7; 10 nucleotides agree with TRBD1. This CDR3 contains 16 residues. Per the germline V gene, CDR1 is SGHRS and CDR2 is YFSETQ. V lost 4 bases to trimming and J lost 1 base; unmatched junction nucleotides: 8. The CDR3 DNA sequence: TGCGCCAGCAGCCCTGGACAGGGGGAGGGTTCCTACGAGCAGTACTTC. Translating it yields CASSPGQGEGSYEQYF.

The V call is TRBV30, the J call TRBJ2-1; 8 nucleotides match TRBD1. The CDR3 runs 13 residues. Germline CDR1 GTSNPN, CDR2 SVGIG (reference sequence). J was trimmed by 8 bases and V by 3 bases; bases with no gene match: 6. In nucleotides, the CDR3 is TGTGCCTGGAGAGGGACAGGTACGTATGAGCAGTTCTTC. Translation gives CAWRGTGTYEQFF.

CDR3 protein: CSAPRAGEAYEQYF. Here the CDR3 DNA reads TGCAGTGCTCCCCGAGCGGGAGAAGCCTACGAGCAGTACTTC. The chain couples TRBV20-1 to TRBJ2-7; 8 bases fit TRBD2. The CDR3 totals 14 residues. CDR1 is DFQATT, CDR2 SNEGSKA, per germline (reference sequence). The V and J ends lost 5 bases and 2 bases, in that order; junction bases with no gene match: 8.

This clone was counted ten times or more. This chain joins TRBV11-2 and TRBJ1-1, with 7 bases lining up with TRBD1. The trim removed 3 bases at V and 3 bases at J, leaving 10 bases unmatched. Germline V gene data show CDR1 as SGHAT and CDR2 as FQNNGV. The CDR3 is 16 residues long. Here the CDR3 reads CASSFSVSGGDTEAFF. In DNA form, the CDR3 reads TGTGCCAGCAGCTTTTCGGTTTCAGGGGGAGACACTGAAGCTTTCTTT.

The rearrangement joins TRBV5-1 to TRBJ2-1; 12 bases fit TRBD1. There are 16 residues in the CDR3. The V gene's germline CDR1 is SGHRS and CDR2 YFSETQ. The trim removed 4 bases at V and 8 bases at J, leaving 10 bases unmatched. The CDR3 nucleotides read TGCGCCAGCAGCCTTACCGGGACAGGGGGCTGGGATGAGCAGTTCTTC. As protein: CASSLTGTGGWDEQFF.

This clone was seen ten or more times. The chain couples TRBV11-2 to TRBJ2-7; perhaps D is TRBD1 or TRBD2 (6 bases each). The ends were cut back, 7 bases at V and 4 bases at J, with 14 bases in the middle. This CDR3 is built from 13 residues. Germline CDR1 reads SGHAT; CDR2 reads FQNNGV. CDR3 sequence reads: CASTRGGGYEQYF. The DNA for the CDR3 is TGTGCCAGCACCCGCGGAGGGGGGTACGAGCAGTACTTC.